The 10 T cell receptor beta chains listed next were all sequenced from one sample in a study of blood T cells in healthy people across ages. It was with a sample-barcoded 5' primer and a J-beta primer mix that a second PCR of roughly 6 to 12 cycles was run. TCRdb fed the 5' RACE reads into MiXCR, producing one record per CDR3 protein. Of about 1,500,000 distinct CDR3 sequences listed, about 28% are singletons. Input material: blood. The source of these receptors is a woman aged 25 to 39 in good health.

This clonotype has only a few counts. The gene calls are TRBV7-2 and TRBJ2-6; 8 bases are shared with TRBD1. This CDR3 contains 18 residues. The ends lost 5 bases at V and 5 bases at J; junction bases unmatched: 14. Germline V gene sequence: CDR1 SGHTA, CDR2 FQGNSA. The CDR3 DNA sequence: TGTGCCAGCAGCCTCCCGACAGGGGACCTCTACTGGGCCAACGTCCTGACTTTC. Amino acid sequence: CASSLPTGDLYWANVLTF.

Details on this clonotype: Just one base apart from a much larger clone, this may be a read error. The chain is built from TRBV5-1 and TRBJ2-5; D is perhaps TRBD1 or TRBD2 (5 bases each). The end of the DNA is better explained by TRBJ2-7, so the J call may be wrong. The CDR3 contains 15 residues. The germline CDR1 and CDR2 sequences are SGHRS and YFSETQ. In DNA, the CDR3 is TGCGCCAGCAGTTTCACAGACGGGACCCGCTACGAGCAGTACTTC. Amino acids: CASSFTDGTRYEQYF.

V is TRBV5-5 and J is TRBJ1-1; TRBD1 aligns across 8 bases. CDR1 is SGHKS and CDR2 is YYEKEE in the germline V gene (reference sequence). Unmatched junction bases numbered 6, after V lost 4 bases and J lost 1 base. This CDR3 comprises 15 residues. The CDR3: CASSLTDRGNTEAFF. CDR3 in DNA: TGTGCCAGCAGCCTAACAGACAGGGGGAACACTGAAGCTTTCTTT.

As regards this clonotype: Germline and junction disagree at one end, which may indicate a read error. This rearrangement joins TRBV6-2 or TRBV6-3 to TRBJ2-7, with TRBD1 identical over 9 bases. The CDR3 loop spans 15 amino acids. Per the germline V gene, CDR1 is MNHEY and CDR2 is SVGEGT. CDR3 region: CACSKQQGARNEQYF. In nucleotides, the CDR3 is TGTGCCTGCAGTAAACAACAGGGGGCGAGGAACGAGCAGTACTTC.

On this clonotype itself: At one end, the junction sequence differs from germline, possibly due to a read error. The chain joins TRBV5-1 to TRBJ1-2; the match to TRBD1 covers 10 bases. Looked up from germline, CDR1 is SGHRS and CDR2 is YFSETQ. This CDR3 is built from 14 residues. CDR3 nucleotides: TGCGCCAACAGCGACCCGGGACAGGGGTATGGCTACACCTTC. As protein: CANSDPGQGYGYTF.

A single count supports this clonotype. The gene calls are TRBV9 and TRBJ2-1, with 14 bases fitting TRBD2. This CDR3 has 18 amino acids. The germline gives CDR1 SGDLS, CDR2 YYNGEE. With 0 bases clipped from V and 4 bases from J, the junction kept 6 bases outside the gene matches. CDR3 sequence: CASSVGLAGGLYYNEQFF. Here the CDR3 DNA reads TGTGCCAGCAGCGTAGGACTAGCGGGGGGGCTATATTACAATGAGCAGTTCTTC. The whole variable domain, filled in from reference TRBV9 and TRBJ2-1, reads DSGVTQTPKHLITATGQRVTLRCSPRSGDLSVYWYQQSLDQGLQFLIQYYNGEERAKGNILERFSAQQFPDLHSELNLSSLELGDSALYFCASSVGLAGGLYYNEQFFGPGTRLTVL.

This clonotype was recorded a few times. This chain uses TRBV2 with TRBJ2-7, with D possibly TRBD1 on 6 matching bases. The CDR3 has 14 residues. The V and J ends lost 4 bases and 7 bases respectively, with 17 bases between them. Germline-derived CDR1 and CDR2 are SNHLY and FYNNEI. CDR3 nucleotide sequence: TGTGCCAGCAGTGCCCCGCAAACAGGGCGAGAGCAGTACTTC. Its translation: CASSAPQTGREQYF.

In this sample, this clonotype turned up a few times. The J gene is TRBJ2-5, the V gene TRBV12-3 or TRBV12-4; 11 nucleotides align to TRBD2. V was pared by 6 bases and J by 4 bases, with 7 bases of the junction left unmatched. The CDR3 spans 15 residues. CDR3 residues: CASSLAGGSAETQYF. In DNA form, the CDR3 reads TGTGCCAGCAGCCTAGCGGGAGGTTCGGCAGAGACCCAGTACTTC.

The chain combines TRBV7-7 with TRBJ2-7; 10 bases map to TRBD1. The CDR3 covers 13 residues. The germline V gene has CDR1 SSHAT and CDR2 FNYEAQ (reference sequence). V was clipped by 5 bases and J by 6 bases; unmatched bases: 4. The CDR3 DNA reads TGTGCCAGCAGCAATGGACAGGGGGTCGAGCAGTACTTC. Translated, it gives CASSNGQGVEQYF.

This clonotype was counted at least ten times. Its ends do not fully match the called genes, so a read error is possible. V is TRBV5-1 and J is TRBJ2-7, with D maybe TRBD1 (6 bases). This CDR3 is 13 amino acids long. CDR1 SGHRS and CDR2 YFSETQ come from the germline V gene. The CDR3 protein is CASSLVQGGEQYF. The DNA of the CDR3 is TGTGCCAGCAGCTTAGTACAGGGCGGCGAGCAGTACTTC.